The T cell receptor (beta chain) under discussion was sequenced for a study of vaccination effects on CD4 cells after COVID-19 (dated 2022 in TCRdb). Regarding the study in general: Each participant received two doses of an mRNA SARS-CoV-2 vaccine, either BNT162b2 or mRNA-1273. SARS-CoV-2 spike-specific CD4+ TCR repertoires from before and after mRNA vaccination were compared in COVID-19 convalescent patients and in infection-naive vaccine recipients. A total of approximately 9 COVID-19 convalescent patients and a few SARS-CoV-2-naive healthy vaccine recipients were included in the full study. Cultures from other donors in the study were sequenced with the Oncomine TCR Beta short-read assay on an Illumina iSeq 100. The paper as a whole reports these results and caveats: The study was limited by a small number of convalescent patients, and early post-infection timepoints were lacking. In healthy vaccine recipients, vaccine-induced clones were almost all SARS-CoV-2 mono-reactive, with only 1 of 255 cross-reactive with common cold coronaviruses. Clones induced by infection and clones induced by vaccination both contracted markedly at late timepoints after vaccination, which fits with T cell responses waning over time.

With respect to this clone: Its recognized antigen is unknown. No base qualities exist here, and no much larger clone lies one base off it.

Libraries were made using the immunoSEQ multiplex PCR assay. DNA from the cultured and isolated CD4+ T cells underwent TCR beta CDR3 sequencing. The paper's processing steps were these. Non-productive TCR sequences were removed, reads were trimmed to the CDR3 region, and CDR3s of at least 7 amino acids were retained. Antigen-specific clonotypes were identified with the MANAFEST web app by comparing expansion in peptide wells against reference cultures. Positive clones required FDR<0.05 expansion versus reference and all other wells, odds ratio above 5, and frequency above 0.1% in two replicate wells. A clonotype was defined as cross-reactive if the clonotype was significantly expanded both in SARS-CoV-2 spike wells and in at least one common cold coronavirus spike condition. CDR3 similarity was assessed by Levenshtein distance using the stringdist R package, and unrooted trees were constructed with ape in R 3.6.1. TCRdb's version of the immuneACCESS table is confined to in-frame rearrangements and falls short of the full clone set. An unresolved V gene accounts for under half of the shortfall where checked; the remainder is of unknown origin. The DNA was the basis for D and trimming; V, J and clone size are from that table. This sample comprises roughly 45,000 clones, roughly 79% of them detected only once. The ten largest clones represent 11% of the sample.

In the ViraFEST assay, PBMC were stimulated with viral peptide pools, and TCR sequencing was then used to find antigen-specific CD4+ T cell clonotypes based on their expansion. After around 10 days of culture, CD4+ T cells were isolated with the EasySep CD4+ T cell isolation kit. Negative nucleocapsid antibody results before and after vaccination confirmed that the healthy vaccine recipients had no prior SARS-CoV-2 infection. Each well held some 1.9 million PBMC cultured in IMDM containing approximately 5.2% human AB serum, 9 to 10 IU/ml IL-2 and gentamicin, along with approximately 10 ug/ml peptides. On days 3 and 7, half of the culture medium was replaced with fresh IL-2-containing medium. Unless otherwise noted, each peptide stimulation condition was cultured in triplicate wells. Using Ficoll-Paque Plus gradient centrifugation, PBMC were separated from whole blood and then either used fresh or cryopreserved at -140C. The overlapping peptide pools covered the spike proteins of SARS-CoV-2 as well as those of the common cold coronaviruses HCoV-NL63, HCoV-OC43 and HCoV-229E. The QIAamp micro DNA kit was used to extract genomic DNA from the cultured CD4+ T cells.

Spanning cysteine to phenylalanine, the CDR3 consists of 15 amino acids. Here the CDR3 DNA is all that survives: 45 bases in frame from base 1. From the germline V gene, CDR1 is KGHSH and CDR2 is LQKENI. V is clipped by 6 bases and J by 2 bases, and the sequence between their germline boundaries is 15 bases long. The sequences come from CD4+ T cells from PBMCs cultured with SARS-CoV-2 spike peptides, collected before COVID-19 vaccination. The meaning of the sample's cell subset or site label: SARS-CoV-2 spike overlapping peptide pool stimulation. This clonotype originated in a human donor who received a COVID-19 vaccine. The rearranged segments are TRBV18 and TRBJ2-3; a tentative D call is TRBD2 (6 bases match). The CDR3 in this case is CASSLRGDFTDTQYF. The DNA reads TGTGCCAGCTCCCTTCGCGGGGACTTCACAGATACGCAGTATTTT.